The rows below give T cell receptor beta chains drawn from one sample of a study of blood T cell repertoires in COVID-19. Generated by immunoSEQ multiplex PCR, the TCRdb table keeps only in-frame clones and is missing some. The top ten clones hold 11% of a sample with about 280,000 clones, 88% of them seen once. Sequences were obtained from peripheral blood. These receptors originate from a woman aged 25 to 39 with COVID-19, enrolled during active disease. Each CDR3 is given with its conserved first and last residue. The D gene is left open where the match is weak. Clone size is not always given. Where it is, it says once, few, many or a class for expanded clones.

TRBD2	-	TRBV28	TRBJ2-3	TGTGCCAGCAGTTTAGAACTAGCGGGAGGGGTGCGCACAGATACGCAGTATTTT	CASSLELAGGVRTDTQYF
-	few	TRBV13	TRBJ1-2	TGTGCCAGCACCACAAAGGGTGGGGGCCACTATGGCTACACCTTC	CASTTKGGGHYGYTF
TRBD1	-	TRBV30	TRBJ2-7	TGTGCCTTGGGCCGGGACAGGGGTTCCTACGAGCAGTACTTC	CALGRDRGSYEQYF
TRBD2	-	TRBV5-1	TRBJ2-1	TGCGCCAGCAGCCCTGGGGGGGACTACAATGAGCAGTTCTTC	CASSPGGDYNEQFF
TRBD2	once	TRBV7-3	TRBJ2-1	TGTGCCAGCAGCCGAAATCCCACGGGACTAGCGGGAGCTGGGAATGAGCAGTTCTTC	CASSRNPTGLAGAGNEQFF
TRBD2	-	TRBV19	TRBJ2-7	TGTGCCAGTAGTATAACTAGCGGTGTCTACGAGCAGTACTTC	CASSITSGVYEQYF
TRBD1	-	TRBV11-2	TRBJ1-5	TGTGCCAGCAGCTGGGACAGTGCGCGATATCAGCCCCAGCATTTT	CASSWDSARYQPQHF
-	once	TRBV5-1	TRBJ2-7	TGCGCCAGCACCTTAGGACCAGGGGGAGGATACGAGCAGTACTTC	CASTLGPGGGYEQYF
-	few	TRBV3-1/TRBV3-2	TRBJ1-2	TGTGCCAGCAGCCAAGAATCGGGGAGCTATGGCTACACCTTC	CASSQESGSYGYTF
TRBD1	once	TRBV29-1	TRBJ1-2	TGCAGCGTTCGGACAGGGGGGTATGGCTACACCTTC	CSVRTGGYGYTF
-	once	TRBV27	TRBJ1-6	TGTGCCAGCAGTCCCTCATGGCAGGGGTCTTCACCCCTCCACTTT	CASSPSWQGSSPLHF
-	-	TRBV10-2	TRBJ1-2	TGCGCCAGCAGTGAGTCGAGGGACTATGGCTACACCTTC	CASSESRDYGYTF
TRBD2	-	TRBV24-1	TRBJ2-1	TGTGCCATAGGGACTAGCGGGTGGGAGCAGTTCTTC	CAIGTSGWEQFF
TRBD2	-	TRBV18	TRBJ2-5	TGTGCCAGCTCACCACCCCTAGCGGGAGGCCCTGGGCAAGAGACCCAGTACTTC	CASSPPLAGGPGQETQYF
-	-	TRBV6-5	TRBJ2-1	TGTGCCAGCAGGCGGGGGCTCGGCAATGAGCAGTTCTTC	CASRRGLGNEQFF
TRBD2	-	TRBV6-1	TRBJ2-5	TGTGCCAGCAGTGATAGCGGGAGGGCGGAGACCCAGTACTTC	CASSDSGRAETQYF
-	-	TRBV6-2/TRBV6-3	TRBJ2-7	TGTGCCAGCAGTTACAGCCCAACCCTCGAGCAGTACTTC	CASSYSPTLEQYF
-	once	TRBV10-3	TRBJ2-1	TGTGCCACCTACGAGTCACCTGAGCAGTTCTTC	CATYESPEQFF
-	-	TRBV4-1	TRBJ2-5	TGCGCCAGCAGCCAAGAACGGGGTAATACAGAGACCCAGTACTTC	CASSQERGNTETQYF
-	few	TRBV12-3/TRBV12-4	TRBJ1-5	TGTGCCAGCAGTTTCGAGAATCAGCCCCAGCATTTT	CASSFENQPQHF
TRBD2	-	TRBV7-8	TRBJ2-7	TGTGCCAGCAGCCTGGGACTAGCGGGGTACGAGCAGTACTTC	CASSLGLAGYEQYF
-	-	TRBV4-1	TRBJ2-3	TGCGCCAGCAGCCCCGGAAACAGGGGCACAGATACGCAGTATTTT	CASSPGNRGTDTQYF